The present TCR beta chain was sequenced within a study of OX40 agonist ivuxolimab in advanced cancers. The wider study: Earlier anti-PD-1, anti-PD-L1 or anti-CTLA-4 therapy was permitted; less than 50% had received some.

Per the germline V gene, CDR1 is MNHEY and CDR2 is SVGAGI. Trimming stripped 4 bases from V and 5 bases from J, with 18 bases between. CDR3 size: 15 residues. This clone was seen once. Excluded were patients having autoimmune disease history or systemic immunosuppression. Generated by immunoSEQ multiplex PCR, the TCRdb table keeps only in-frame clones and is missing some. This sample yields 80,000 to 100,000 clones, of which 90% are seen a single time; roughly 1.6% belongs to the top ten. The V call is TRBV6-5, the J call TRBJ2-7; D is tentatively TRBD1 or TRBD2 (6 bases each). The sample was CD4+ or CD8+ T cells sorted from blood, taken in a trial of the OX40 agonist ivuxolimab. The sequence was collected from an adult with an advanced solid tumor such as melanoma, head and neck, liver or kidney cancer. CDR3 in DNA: TGTGCCAGCAGTTTAGGGGGGAACGTTTTCGACGAGCAGTACTTC. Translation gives CASSLGGNVFDEQYF.